These 8 T cell receptor beta chains share one sample of origin, sequenced in a study of T cell responses to AZD1222 COVID-19 vaccine. The table came from immunoSEQ multiplex PCR; TCRdb's copy has only in-frame clones and leaves some out. This sample has more than 110,000 clones, with around 90% found just once. This specimen was peripheral blood, taken on day 0 of AZD1222 vaccination. The receptors come from an adult in good health.

V gene TRBV10-1 combines with J gene TRBJ1-2; TRBD1 is a possible D gene (6 bases). Germline V gene lookup returns CDR1 WNHNN and CDR2 SYGVQD (reference sequence). The V and J ends lost 0 bases and 8 bases respectively, with 10 bases between them. This CDR3 is built from 13 residues. This chain's CDR3 is CASSESTGQGYTF. CDR3 sequence (DNA): TGCGCCAGCAGTGAGTCGACAGGACAAGGCTACACCTTC.

About this clone itself: One junction end does not reproduce the germline sequence, and a read error may be involved. CDR3 residues: CASSESRGGSSYNEQFF. The CDR3 DNA sequence: TGCGCCAGCAGCGAGTCGAGAGGGGGGAGCTCCTACAATGAGCAGTTCTTC. The chain recombines TRBV10-1 with TRBJ2-1; D tentatively reads TRBD1 or TRBD2 (6 bases each). Per the germline V gene, CDR1 is WNHNN and CDR2 is SYGVQD (reference sequence). The CDR3 has 17 residues.

J is TRBJ1-1 and V is TRBV28, with a possible D match to TRBD1 (5 bases). The CDR3 is made up of 14 amino acids. In germline, CDR1 is MDHEN, CDR2 SYDVKM. V lost 2 bases, J lost 4 bases, and 11 bases lay in between. CDR3 nucleotide sequence: TGTGCCAGCAGTTTAGGACACGATGGCACTGAAGCTTTCTTT. This sequence encodes CASSLGHDGTEAFF.

The J gene is TRBJ1-5, the V gene TRBV21-1. TRBV21-1 is annotated as a pseudogene. The CDR3 is 16 residues long. DNA of the CDR3: TGTGCCAGCAGCCTACCGCGCCCCGATAGCAATCAGCCCCAGCATTTT. Translating it yields CASSLPRPDSNQPQHF.

The sample holds a few counts of this clone. The V and J genes are TRBV15 and TRBJ2-7, with D perhaps matching TRBD2 (5 bases). Per the germline V gene, CDR1 is LNHNV and CDR2 is YYDKDF (reference sequence). Deletions cut 4 bases from V and 7 bases from J, with 11 bases between. CDR3 length: 12 amino acids. This CDR3 is CATSNRGGEQYF. Written as DNA, the CDR3 is TGTGCCACCAGCAATCGCGGAGGTGAGCAGTACTTC.

V and J are TRBV11-1 and TRBJ1-1; D uncertain. Germline CDR1 reads SGHAT; CDR2 reads FQDESV (reference sequence). The length of the CDR3 is 13 residues. With 7 bases removed from V and 2 bases from J, the gap between germline ends came to 11 bases. The CDR3 bases are TGTGCCAGCAAAAAACTACTAAACACTGAAGCTTTCTTT. Translated, it gives CASKKLLNTEAFF.

Only one count was recorded for this clone. CDR3 protein: CASSIMGRGNQPQHF. In DNA form, the CDR3 reads TGTGCCAGTAGTATAATGGGCAGGGGCAATCAGCCCCAGCATTTT. The chain uses TRBV19 and TRBJ1-5; tentatively, D is TRBD1 (5 bases). Germline V CDR1 and CDR2: LNHDA, SQIVND (reference sequence). V was cut by 2 bases and J by 2 bases, with 10 bases left in between. The CDR3 loop spans 15 amino acids. Based on the CDR3 plus reference TRBV19 and TRBJ1-5, the full variable domain is DGGITQSPKYLFRKEGQNVTLSCEQNLNHDAMYWYRQDPGQGLRLIYYSQIVNDFQKGDIAEGYSVSREKKESFPLTVTSAQKNPTAFYLCASSIMGRGNQPQHFGDGTRLSIL.

This chain uses TRBV7-9 with TRBJ1-5, with a possible D match to TRBD1 (5 bases). This CDR3 is built from 14 residues. V was trimmed by 5 bases and J by 5 bases, leaving 13 bases between them. The germline CDR1 and CDR2 sequences are SEHNR and FQNEAQ (reference sequence). This CDR3 is CASSPAGLDQPQHF. The CDR3, as DNA: TGTGCCAGCAGCCCTGCGGGGCTCGATCAGCCCCAGCATTTT.